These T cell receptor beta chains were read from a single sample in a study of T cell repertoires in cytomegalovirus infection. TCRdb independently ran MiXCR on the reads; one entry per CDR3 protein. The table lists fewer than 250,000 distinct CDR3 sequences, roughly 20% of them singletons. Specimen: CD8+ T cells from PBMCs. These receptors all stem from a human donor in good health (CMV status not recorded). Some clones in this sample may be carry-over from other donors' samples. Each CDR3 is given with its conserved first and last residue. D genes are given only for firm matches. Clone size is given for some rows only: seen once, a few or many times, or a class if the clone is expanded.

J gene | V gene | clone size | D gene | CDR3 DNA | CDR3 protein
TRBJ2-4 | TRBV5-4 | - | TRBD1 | TGTGCCAGCAGCTTGGAGGGGGACCCGAGGGGGCTTATCCCCAAAAACATTCAGTACTTC | CASSLEGDPRGLIPKNIQYF
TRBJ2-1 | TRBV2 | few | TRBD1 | TGTGCCAGCAGTGAGCACAGGGGGCTGGACGATGAGCAGTTCTTC | CASSEHRGLDDEQFF
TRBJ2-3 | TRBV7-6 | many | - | TGTGCCAGCAGCCGACGAGTGGAGGGGGGTTTCACAGATACGCAGTATTTT | CASSRRVEGGFTDTQYF
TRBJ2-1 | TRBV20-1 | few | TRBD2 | TGCAGTGCCCCAGCCGGGACTAGTATATCTGAGCAGTTCTTC | CSAPAGTSISEQFF
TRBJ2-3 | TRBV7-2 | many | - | TGTGCCAGCAGCTTAGGGGGGACCGAGGCTTATACGCAGTATTTT | CASSLGGTEAYTQYF
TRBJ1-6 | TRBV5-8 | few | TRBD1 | TGTGCCAGCGGGACAGGGATTATTAATTCACCCCTCCACTTT | CASGTGIINSPLHF
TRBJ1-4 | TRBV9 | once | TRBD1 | TGTGCCAGCAGCGGCCGACAGGGATCTAATGAAAAACTGTTTTTT | CASSGRQGSNEKLFF
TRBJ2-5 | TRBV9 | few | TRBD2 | TGTGCCAGCAGCGGACTAGCGGGGAAGACCCAGTACTTC | CASSGLAGKTQYF
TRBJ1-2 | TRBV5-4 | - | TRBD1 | TGTGCCAGCAGCTATCGGACAGGGTCGGGCTACACCTTC | CASSYRTGSGYTF
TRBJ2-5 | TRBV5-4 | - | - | TGTGCCAGCGGAGGTGTCTCAGAGACCCAGTACTTC | CASGGVSETQYF
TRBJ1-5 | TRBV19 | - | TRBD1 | TGTGCCAGTAGTATCGGGACAGGGGGCGATCAGCCCCAGCATTTT | CASSIGTGGDQPQHF
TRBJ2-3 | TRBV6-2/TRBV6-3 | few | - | TGTGCCAGCAGTTACATCGGGACCTTGACAGATACGCAGTATTTT | CASSYIGTLTDTQYF
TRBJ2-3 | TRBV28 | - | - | TGTGCCAGCAGAGGCGTGGCACAGCCAACAGATACGCAGTATTTT | CASRGVAQPTDTQYF
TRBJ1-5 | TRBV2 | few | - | TGTGCCAGCAGTGTTTTACAGGGCAATCAGCCCCAGCATTTT | CASSVLQGNQPQHF
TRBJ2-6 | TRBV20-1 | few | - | TGCAGTGCTAGAGATTCCGACAACGGCGGCCCTGGGGCCAACGTCCTGACTTTC | CSARDSDNGGPGANVLTF
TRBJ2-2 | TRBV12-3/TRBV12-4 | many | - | TGTGCCAGCAGTGCGGCTAGTGAACCTACCGGGGAGCTGTTTTTT | CASSAASEPTGELFF
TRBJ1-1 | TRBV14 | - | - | TGTGCCAGCAGCCAAGCTGGCAGGGTGCCCCCTGAAGCTTTCTTT | CASSQAGRVPPEAFF
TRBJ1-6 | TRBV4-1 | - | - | TGCGCCAGCAGCAACATTGAAGGACGGTTGGGGAATTCACCCCTCCACTTT | CASSNIEGRLGNSPLHF
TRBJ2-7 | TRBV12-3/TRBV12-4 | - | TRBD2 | TGTGCCAGCAGTTTCACATCAGCGGGGGCATACTACGAGCAGTACTTC | CASSFTSAGAYYEQYF
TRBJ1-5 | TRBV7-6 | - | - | TGTGCCAGCAGCTTAGGTTTTGGGAATCAGCCCCAGCATTTT | CASSLGFGNQPQHF
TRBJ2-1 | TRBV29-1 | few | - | TGCAGCTTGATAGGGACGGGAAACAATGAGCAGTTCTTC | CSLIGTGNNEQFF
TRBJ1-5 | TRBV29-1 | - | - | TGCAGCGCTGGAGTTGGGCCCCAGCATTTT | CSAGVGPQHF
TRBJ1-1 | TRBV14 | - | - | TGTGCCAGCAGCTTCGGGGTCGCTGAAGCTTTCTTT | CASSFGVAEAFF
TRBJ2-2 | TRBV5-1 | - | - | TGCGCCAGCAGCTTGGTGACTACAAACACCGGGGAGCTGTTTTTT | CASSLVTTNTGELFF
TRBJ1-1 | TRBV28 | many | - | TGTGCCAGCAGTATCAGGGGAACCATGATCACTGAAGCTTTCTTT | CASSIRGTMITEAFF
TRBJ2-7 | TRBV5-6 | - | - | TGTGCCAGCAGCCCGGGAACCCTGAATTACGAGCAGTACTTC | CASSPGTLNYEQYF
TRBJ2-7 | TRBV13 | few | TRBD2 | TGTGCCAGCAGCTTAGGGATAGCGGGGGACCCGTTCGAGCAGTACTTC | CASSLGIAGDPFEQYF
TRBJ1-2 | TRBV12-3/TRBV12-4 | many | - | TGTGCCAGCAGCTTACCCGGCAACTATGGCTACACCTTC | CASSLPGNYGYTF